The 32 T cell receptor beta chains given below trace back to one sample, sequenced in a study of blood T cell repertoires in COVID-19. Assay: immunoSEQ multiplex PCR; the TCRdb copy retains only in-frame clones and omits some. The sample carries approximately 120,000 clones, 88% recorded once. The sequenced material came from peripheral blood. The receptors come from a woman older than 75 with acute or convalescent COVID-19.

V gene TRBV2 combines with J gene TRBJ2-7; 8 positions match TRBD1. Trimming took 1 base from V and 2 from J; bases not matched to a gene: 4. The CDR3 is 15 residues long. Germline loops: CDR1 SNHLY, CDR2 FYNNEI. CDR3 sequence reads: CASSEVGQGAYEQYF. The CDR3 bases are TGTGCCAGCAGTGAAGTAGGACAGGGTGCCTACGAGCAGTACTTC.

This rearrangement joins TRBV5-6 to TRBJ1-1, with no clear D. Germline loops: CDR1 SGHDT, CDR2 YYEEEE. Trimming left V 1 base short and J 1 base short, with 11 bases between. The CDR3 sequence is 15 residues long. The DNA of the CDR3 is TGTGCCAGCAGCTTGAGTCTGGGAGGGAACACTGAAGCTTTCTTT. Translation gives CASSLSLGGNTEAFF.

The chain carries TRBV11-2 and TRBJ1-5; 8 bases line up with TRBD1. V lost 5 bases to trimming and J lost 6 bases; unmatched junction nucleotides: 9. The CDR3 contains 15 residues. CDR1 is SGHAT and CDR2 is FQNNGV in the germline V gene. The chain's CDR3 is CASSPGQGWRQPQHF. The CDR3, as DNA: TGTGCCAGCAGCCCCGGACAGGGATGGCGTCAGCCCCAGCATTTT.

The J gene is TRBJ2-4, the V gene TRBV4-1; 9 bases agree with TRBD1. V gave up 0 bases and J gave up 6 bases; unmatched junction bases: 9. Germline V lookup: CDR1 MGHRA, CDR2 YSYEKL. The CDR3 runs to 17 residues. In DNA, the CDR3 is TGCGCCAGCAGCCAAGACACCGACAGGGGGTACGGAAACATTCAGTACTTC. This gives the protein CASSQDTDRGYGNIQYF.

The chain recombines TRBV11-2 with TRBJ2-7; TRBD2 is a possible D gene (5 bases). Trimming shortened V by 5 bases and J by 5 bases, and 13 bases separated the two germline ends. Germline assignment: CDR1 SGHAT and CDR2 FQNNGV. The length of the CDR3 is 13 residues. Here the CDR3 DNA reads TGTGCCAGCAGCCCCCCGGGGTACAACGAGCAGTACTTC. Residues: CASSPPGYNEQYF.

The V and J genes are TRBV19 and TRBJ1-2; the D is unclear. The CDR3 sequence is 12 residues long. Germline V gives CDR1 LNHDA, CDR2 SQIVND (reference sequence). V lost 3 bases to trimming and J lost 6 bases, with 8 bases between them. CDR3 nucleotide sequence: TGTGCCAGTAGTATTGGAGGGAATGGCTACACCTTC. Translation gives CASSIGGNGYTF.

The chain carries TRBV6-5 and TRBJ1-1; 9 bases are shared with TRBD1. This CDR3 contains 15 residues. Germline CDR1 MNHEY, CDR2 SVGAGI. The V gene end was trimmed by 10 bases and the J gene end by 0 bases; junction bases not matched to a gene: 9. As DNA, the CDR3 is TGTGCCACCCAGGCACAGGGGGCTTTGAACACTGAAGCTTTCTTT. It codes for CATQAQGALNTEAFF.

This chain uses TRBV19 with TRBJ2-1; D possibly corresponds to TRBD2 (6 bases). CDR3 size: 14 residues. The V gene lost 2 bases and the J gene lost 7 bases, with 12 bases spanning the gap. Looked up from germline, CDR1 is LNHDA and CDR2 is SQIVND (reference sequence). The CDR3 sequence: CASSILGGENEQFF. CDR3 bases: TGTGCCAGTAGTATACTGGGCGGGGAAAATGAGCAGTTCTTC.

CDR3 nucleotides: TGTGCCAGTAGTAGGCGACATGGGGCCGTCAATGAAAAACTGTTTTTT. Translated, it gives CASSRRHGAVNEKLFF. J is TRBJ1-4 and V is TRBV19, with a weak D call TRBD1 (5 bases). The CDR3 is made up of 16 amino acids. The ends were cut back, 4 bases at V and 5 bases at J, with 17 bases in the middle. Germline-derived CDR1 and CDR2 are LNHDA and SQIVND (reference sequence).

The chain carries TRBV5-4 and TRBJ2-3; TRBD2 matches 11 bases. Unmatched junction bases numbered 10, after V lost 4 bases and J lost 0 bases. Germline CDR1 is SGHNT and CDR2 is YYREEE (reference sequence). The CDR3 contains 18 residues. The CDR3 bases are TGTGCCAGCAGCACCGGACTAGCGGGTCAGACTAGCACAGATACGCAGTATTTT. This translates into CASSTGLAGQTSTDTQYF.

The chain couples TRBV5-1 to TRBJ2-5; 12 bases line up with TRBD1. The CDR3 sequence is 16 residues long. V shed 3 bases and J 4 bases; nucleotides not matched to a gene: 7. Looked up from germline, CDR1 is SGHRS and CDR2 is YFSETQ. Here the CDR3 DNA reads TGCGCCAGCAGCTCAACCGGGACAGGGGGCGGAGAGACCCAGTACTTC. It codes for CASSSTGTGGGETQYF. Full variable domain (outside the CDR3, taken from reference TRBV5-1 and TRBJ2-5): KAGVTQTPRYLIKTRGQQVTLSCSPISGHRSVSWYQQTPGQGLQFLFEYFSETQRNKGNFPGRFSGRQFSNSRSEMNVSTLELGDSALYLCASSSTGTGGGETQYFGPGTRLLVL.

The chain carries TRBV7-3 and TRBJ2-3; 7 bases fit TRBD1. CDR3 size: 14 residues. Trimming cost V 5 bases and J 4 bases; bases outside gene matches: 6. Germline CDR1 is SGHTA and CDR2 is FQGTGA. The CDR3, as DNA: TGTGCCAGCAGCGTTTCCGACAGGGCAGATACGCAGTATTTT. As protein: CASSVSDRADTQYF.

V is TRBV19 and J is TRBJ2-7; a weak D match, TRBD2 (5 bases). The CDR3 is 15 residues long. The V end lost 3 bases, the J end lost 2 bases, and 14 bases lay between the germline ends. In germline, CDR1 is LNHDA, CDR2 SQIVND (reference sequence). The CDR3 coding sequence is TGTGCCAGTAGTATGAGTGATTACGGGACCTACGAGCAGTACTTC. Its protein is CASSMSDYGTYEQYF.

V and J are TRBV3-1 (or the pseudogene TRBV3-2) and TRBJ2-1, with D maybe TRBD2 (6 bases). Germline V lookup: CDR1 LGHDT, CDR2 YNNKEL (reference sequence). V was trimmed by 4 bases and J by 11 bases, leaving 15 bases between them. This CDR3 is 13 amino acids long. The CDR3 reads CASSPRGGGKQFF. DNA of the CDR3: TGTGCCAGCAGCCCACGGGGTGGAGGGAAGCAGTTCTTC.

The V call is TRBV3-1 (or the pseudogene TRBV3-2), the J call TRBJ2-1; 10 nucleotides line up with TRBD2. The CDR3 extends over 15 amino acids. Looked up from germline, CDR1 is LGHDT and CDR2 is YNNKEL (reference sequence). The trim removed 4 bases at V and 8 bases at J, leaving 8 bases unmatched. The CDR3 DNA sequence: TGTGCCAGCAGCCCCTCTAGCGGGAGTAGCGATGAGCAGTTCTTC. It encodes CASSPSSGSSDEQFF.

The chain has TRBV2 and TRBJ1-2; D ambiguous. The CDR3 runs 15 residues. Germline CDR1 reads SNHLY; CDR2 reads FYNNEI. The ends were cut back, 2 bases at V and 0 bases at J, with 10 bases in the middle. The CDR3 nucleotides are TGTGCCAGCAGTGAACGGGGTGGGTCTAACTATGGCTACACCTTC. It yields the protein CASSERGGSNYGYTF.

This rearrangement joins TRBV20-1 to TRBJ1-1, with D hard to call. The CDR3 spans 11 residues. Trimming removed 6 bases from V and 1 base from J, with 6 bases in between. Per the germline V gene, CDR1 is DFQATT and CDR2 is SNEGSKA (reference sequence). CDR3 DNA sequence: TGCAGTGCGTACAAGAACACTGAAGCTTTCTTT. Translated, it gives CSAYKNTEAFF.

The chain links TRBV6-7 to TRBJ2-1; 11 bases are shared with TRBD2. TRBV6-7 carries the ORF label, with uncertain function. With V trimmed by 7 bases and J by 8 bases, 7 bases remained unmatched. The CDR3 has 14 residues. The CDR3 sequence: CASITSGSVDEQFF. As DNA, the CDR3 is TGTGCCAGCATTACTAGCGGGAGTGTCGATGAGCAGTTCTTC.

The V gene is TRBV7-3, the J gene TRBJ2-2, with TRBD1 as a possible D gene (6 bases). The CDR3 has 15 amino acids. Deletions cut 6 bases from V and 2 bases from J, with 13 bases between. Germline V gene data show CDR1 as SGHTA and CDR2 as FQGTGA. CDR3 residues: CASSLSGTNTGELFF. For the CDR3, the DNA is TGTGCCAGCAGTTTATCCGGGACAAACACCGGGGAGCTGTTTTTT.

V gene TRBV19 combines with J gene TRBJ2-7; tentatively, D is TRBD1 (6 bases). Trimming left V 4 bases short and J 4 bases short, with 8 bases between. The germline CDR1 and CDR2 sequences are LNHDA and SQIVND (reference sequence). This CDR3 is 12 amino acids long. Here the CDR3 reads CASSKQGYEQYF. CDR3 DNA sequence: TGTGCCAGTAGTAAACAGGGTTACGAGCAGTACTTC.

The chain carries TRBV11-3 and TRBJ2-3; D unresolved. Germline CDR1 and CDR2: SGHNT and YENEEA. The V end was cut by 5 bases, the J end by 4 bases, with 7 bases between. CDR3 size: 12 residues. Here the CDR3 reads CASSRGADTQYF. As DNA, the CDR3 is TGTGCCAGCAGCCGCGGAGCAGATACGCAGTATTTT.

The rearrangement links TRBV7-3 to TRBJ2-5, with a tentative D call TRBD1 (6 bases). The germline V gene has CDR1 SGHTA and CDR2 FQGTGA. V gave up 2 bases and J gave up 5 bases, with 12 bases separating them. This CDR3 region has 14 residues. CDR3 coding DNA: TGTGCCAGCAGCTTATTACAGGGCAGGGAGACCCAGTACTTC. This codes for CASSLLQGRETQYF.

The rearrangement uses TRBV6-5 and TRBJ1-5; the match to TRBD1 covers 7 bases. Germline assignment: CDR1 MNHEY and CDR2 SVGAGI. The CDR3 runs 14 residues. Unmatched junction bases numbered 2, after V lost 4 bases and J lost 2 bases. For the CDR3, the DNA is TGTGCCAGCAGTTCCCAGGGGGGCAATCAGCCCCAGCATTTT. This codes for CASSSQGGNQPQHF.

This clone was detected only a few times. J is TRBJ1-6 and V is TRBV3-1 (or the pseudogene TRBV3-2); D is ambiguous. The CDR3 is 17 amino acids. Germline-derived CDR1 and CDR2 are LGHDT and YNNKEL (reference sequence). Trimming shortened V by 4 bases and J by 5 bases, and 18 bases separated the two germline ends. The CDR3 sequence is CASSPFQRGYDNSPLHF. The CDR3 nucleotides read TGTGCCAGCAGCCCGTTTCAACGGGGATATGATAATTCACCCCTCCACTTT.

This chain joins TRBV19 and TRBJ1-1; D remains unclear. Trimming took 5 bases from V and 0 from J, leaving 16 bases between them. The CDR3 totals 16 residues. The germline gives CDR1 LNHDA, CDR2 SQIVND (reference sequence). CDR3 amino acids: CASSLPLGGMNTEAFF. The CDR3 nucleotides are TGTGCCAGTAGTTTACCTCTCGGCGGAATGAACACTGAAGCTTTCTTT.

This chain connects TRBV5-1 to TRBJ2-7; a possible D gene is TRBD1 (7 bases). CDR3 size: 13 residues. Germline CDR1 is SGHRS and CDR2 is YFSETQ. With 1 base removed from V and 3 bases from J, the gap between germline ends came to 8 bases. The CDR3 reads CASSLQGGYEQYF. CDR3 nucleotides: TGCGCCAGCAGCTTGCAGGGGGGCTACGAGCAGTACTTC.

The V and J genes are TRBV6-4 and TRBJ2-4; perhaps TRBD1 as D (6 bases). V lost 6 bases and J lost 4, with 13 bases in between. This CDR3 is built from 14 residues. Germline V CDR1 and CDR2: MRHNA, SNTAGT. The CDR3 loop is CASRADREKNIQYF. The CDR3 DNA follows: TGTGCCAGCAGGGCGGACAGAGAAAAAAACATTCAGTACTTC.

This clone was counted only a few times. The chain employs TRBV4-2 and TRBJ1-2; D possibly corresponds to TRBD1 (6 bases). The ends were cut back, 0 bases at V and 8 bases at J, with 10 bases in the middle. The germline CDR1 and CDR2 sequences are LGHNA and YNFKEQ. The CDR3 totals 13 residues. The CDR3 nucleotides are TGTGCCAGCAGCCAAGACAGGGGAGGGGGCTACACCTTC. It codes for CASSQDRGGGYTF.

This clone was seen a handful of times. The J gene is TRBJ2-5, the V gene TRBV6-5; 7 bases match TRBD1. Trimming took 0 bases from V and 8 from J; bases not matched to a gene: 3. Germline V gives CDR1 MNHEY, CDR2 SVGAGI. This CDR3 has 13 amino acids. The CDR3 nucleotides read TGTGCCAGCAGTTACTCAGAGGGGGCAACCCAGTACTTC. It is translated as CASSYSEGATQYF.

The CDR3 loop is CASRLAMGSPLHF. In nucleotides, the CDR3 is TGTGCCAGCAGGCTAGCTATGGGTTCACCCCTCCACTTT. The chain carries TRBV3-1 (or the pseudogene TRBV3-2) and TRBJ1-6; D gene unclear. CDR1 is LGHDT, CDR2 YNNKEL, per germline (reference sequence). CDR3 length: 13 amino acids. The ends were cut back, 6 bases at V and 9 bases at J, with 12 bases in the middle.

J is TRBJ1-5 and V is TRBV6-2 or TRBV6-3; 11 bases are shared with TRBD1. The CDR3 loop spans 16 amino acids. Looked up from germline, CDR1 is MNHEY and CDR2 is SVGEGT. V gave up 3 bases and J gave up 4 bases; unmatched junction bases: 5. As DNA, the CDR3 is TGTGCCAGCAGTTATCAGGGACAGGGGGGTAATCAGCCCCAGCATTTT. Its translation is CASSYQGQGGNQPQHF.

CDR3 loop: CASQVFGGGGTEAFF. Here the CDR3 DNA reads TGTGCCAGCCAAGTTTTTGGCGGCGGGGGCACTGAAGCTTTCTTT. This chain joins TRBV19 and TRBJ1-1; D perhaps matches TRBD1 (5 bases). CDR3 length: 15 residues. Trimming removed 9 bases from V and 4 bases from J, with 21 bases in between. The germline CDR1 and CDR2 sequences are LNHDA and SQIVND (reference sequence).